Listed here are 15 T cell receptor beta chains from one sample, sequenced in a study of T cell responses to AZD1222 COVID-19 vaccine (dated by TCRdb to the early 2020s). Library preparation was by the immunoSEQ multiplex PCR assay. TCRdb holds this immuneACCESS table with in-frame rearrangements only. Some clones are missing; in checked studies, unresolved V genes explain under half, and the rest has no known cause. This sample holds tens of thousands of clones; more than 75% were observed only once. Approximately 4.2% of the sample goes to the ten largest clones. Taken with the paper, the label for time point translates to: baseline before first vaccination. Source: peripheral blood, taken on day 0 of AZD1222 vaccination. Receptor source: an adult in good health.

The table lists this clone with a few counts. The chain combines TRBV5-1 with TRBJ1-6; D remains unclear. V gave up 0 bases and J gave up 13 bases, with 11 bases separating them. Germline V gene data show CDR1 as SGHRS and CDR2 as YFSETQ. The CDR3 loop spans 13 amino acids. The CDR3 coding sequence is TGCGCCAGCAGCTTGGTTGTAGGGTGGCCCCTCCACTTT. This sequence encodes CASSLVVGWPLHF.

The V and J genes are TRBV7-8 and TRBJ2-3; 8 bases match TRBD2. J was trimmed by 2 bases and V by 5 bases; bases with no gene match: 15. In germline, CDR1 is SGHVS, CDR2 FQNEAQ. This CDR3 spans 18 amino acids. The CDR3: CASSPSGWRGAFTDTQYF. The CDR3 DNA is TGTGCCAGCAGCCCGAGCGGATGGCGGGGGGCGTTCACAGATACGCAGTATTTT.

This rearrangement joins TRBV11-3 to TRBJ2-5; 7 nucleotides align to TRBD1. The CDR3 has 17 residues. V shed 1 base and J 7 bases; nucleotides not matched to a gene: 15. Per the germline V gene, CDR1 is SGHNT and CDR2 is YENEEA. The CDR3 nucleotides are TGTGCCAGCAGCTTAGGAGGGGGCAGAGCCGATCGAGGGACCCAGTACTTC. This translates into CASSLGGGRADRGTQYF. Combining the CDR3 with reference TRBV11-3 and TRBJ2-5 gives the whole variable domain EAGVVQSPRYKIIEKKQPVAFWCNPISGHNTLYWYLQNLGQGPELLIRYENEEAVDDSQLPKDRFSAERLKGVDSTLKIQPAELGDSAVYLCASSLGGGRADRGTQYFGPGTRLLVL.

The chain is built from TRBV2 and TRBJ1-5, with a possible D match to TRBD1 (6 bases). Trimming took 4 bases from V and 3 from J, leaving 13 bases between them. The CDR3 is made up of 15 amino acids. CDR1 is SNHLY, CDR2 FYNNEI, per germline. CDR3 DNA: TGTGCCAGCAGTGCGGGTAGGGGGTACAATCAGCCCCAGCATTTT. It specifies CASSAGRGYNQPQHF.

This sequence joins TRBV2 and TRBJ1-5; D gene unclear. The CDR3 covers 18 residues. The germline gives CDR1 SNHLY, CDR2 FYNNEI. The V and J ends lost 6 bases and 3 bases respectively, with 24 bases between them. For the CDR3, the DNA is TGTGCCAGCAGCCGCCTCCCGATTCGTCGACCATCCAATCAGCCCCAGCATTTT. This encodes CASSRLPIRRPSNQPQHF.

This clone is a singleton in its sample. The chain employs TRBV7-8 and TRBJ2-7; no firm D call. Germline CDR1 and CDR2: SGHVS and FQNEAQ. Trimming took off 5 bases at V and 3 bases at J, with 14 bases between the two ends. The CDR3 loop spans 14 amino acids. CDR3 in amino acids: CASSPFNGGYEQYF. CDR3 coding DNA: TGTGCCAGCAGCCCCTTCAATGGTGGCTACGAGCAGTACTTC.

This clone was seen a few times. V usage is TRBV27 and J usage is TRBJ1-2; 8 bases are shared with TRBD1. CDR3 size: 15 residues. In germline, CDR1 is MNHEY, CDR2 SMNVEV (reference sequence). V lost 5 bases and J lost 7; bases outside the gene matches: 12. The CDR3 DNA reads as TGTGCCAGCAGTCTGTCTGCTTCAGGGGGCGGTGGCTACACCTTC. Residues: CASSLSASGGGGYTF.

This clone was recorded a few times. The genes are TRBV2 and TRBJ1-4; no reliable D call. V lost 4 bases and J 7 bases, leaving 13 bases between the germline ends. The CDR3 extends over 14 amino acids. Germline values: CDR1 SNHLY, CDR2 FYNNEI. CDR3 sequence: CASSVTLAVEKLFF. CDR3 nucleotides: TGTGCCAGCAGTGTGACACTAGCTGTTGAAAAACTGTTTTTT.

This clone occurred once. This chain joins TRBV2 and TRBJ1-6; D ambiguous. V was cut by 7 bases and J by 8 bases, with 18 bases left in between. The germline gives CDR1 SNHLY, CDR2 FYNNEI. This CDR3 has 15 residues. CDR3 amino acids: CASKSADPSDSPLHF. CDR3 in DNA: TGTGCCAGCAAGTCCGCTGATCCGTCGGATTCACCCCTCCACTTT.

The chain links TRBV9 to TRBJ2-3; D gene ambiguous. The germline V and J ends were trimmed by 0 bases and 9 bases, with 8 bases remaining between them. CDR1 SGDLS and CDR2 YYNGEE come from the germline V gene. The CDR3 spans 12 residues. The chain's CDR3 is CASSVEIGTQYF. The CDR3 DNA reads as TGTGCCAGCAGCGTAGAGATTGGCACGCAGTATTTT.

The V gene is TRBV3-1 (or the pseudogene TRBV3-2), the J gene TRBJ1-1, with D uncertain. The CDR3 runs 13 residues. Germline CDR1 is LGHDT and CDR2 is YNNKEL (reference sequence). V was trimmed by 2 bases and J by 1 base, leaving 5 bases between them. For the CDR3, the DNA is TGTGCCAGCAGCCAATCTAAGAACACTGAAGCTTTCTTT. Residues: CASSQSKNTEAFF.

This clone was seen a handful of times. The chain carries TRBV11-2 and TRBJ2-2, with D perhaps matching TRBD2 (5 bases). The CDR3 covers 13 residues. Trimming removed 4 bases at V and 8 bases at J, with 11 bases between. Germline values: CDR1 SGHAT, CDR2 FQNNGV. CDR3 sequence: CASSSAGLGELFF. CDR3 nucleotide sequence: TGTGCCAGCAGCTCCGCGGGCCTGGGGGAGCTGTTTTTT. Filled out from reference TRBV11-2 and TRBJ2-2, the complete variable domain reads EAGVAQSPRYKIIEKRQSVAFWCNPISGHATLYWYQQILGQGPKLLIQFQNNGVVDDSQLPKDRFSAERLKGVDSTLKIQPAKLEDSAVYLCASSSAGLGELFFGEGSRLTVL.

The V and J genes are TRBV7-2 and TRBJ1-1; D gene uncertain. The CDR3 length is 12 residues. CDR1 SGHTA and CDR2 FQGNSA come from the germline V gene. Between the trimmed V and J ends, which lost 2 bases and 0 bases, there was a span of 1 base. As DNA, the CDR3 is TGTGCCAGCAGCTTAATGAACACTGAAGCTTTCTTT. Its protein is CASSLMNTEAFF.

This clone has just one count. The chain has TRBV7-2 and TRBJ1-2; D may be TRBD1 (5 bases). Trimming stripped 2 bases from V and 3 bases from J, with 10 bases between. This CDR3 spans 14 amino acids. Germline CDR1 is SGHTA and CDR2 is FQGNSA. CDR3 DNA: TGTGCCAGCAGCTTATATGGGGGTGACTATGGCTACACCTTC. It encodes CASSLYGGDYGYTF.

The chain employs TRBV27 and TRBJ1-5; D gene uncertain. The CDR3 runs to 17 residues. From germline, CDR1 is MNHEY and CDR2 SMNVEV (reference sequence). V was cut by 2 bases and J by 4 bases, with 18 bases left in between. The CDR3 reads CASSLPIQWRWNQPQHF. For the CDR3, the DNA is TGTGCCAGCAGTTTACCAATACAGTGGCGGTGGAATCAGCCCCAGCATTTT.